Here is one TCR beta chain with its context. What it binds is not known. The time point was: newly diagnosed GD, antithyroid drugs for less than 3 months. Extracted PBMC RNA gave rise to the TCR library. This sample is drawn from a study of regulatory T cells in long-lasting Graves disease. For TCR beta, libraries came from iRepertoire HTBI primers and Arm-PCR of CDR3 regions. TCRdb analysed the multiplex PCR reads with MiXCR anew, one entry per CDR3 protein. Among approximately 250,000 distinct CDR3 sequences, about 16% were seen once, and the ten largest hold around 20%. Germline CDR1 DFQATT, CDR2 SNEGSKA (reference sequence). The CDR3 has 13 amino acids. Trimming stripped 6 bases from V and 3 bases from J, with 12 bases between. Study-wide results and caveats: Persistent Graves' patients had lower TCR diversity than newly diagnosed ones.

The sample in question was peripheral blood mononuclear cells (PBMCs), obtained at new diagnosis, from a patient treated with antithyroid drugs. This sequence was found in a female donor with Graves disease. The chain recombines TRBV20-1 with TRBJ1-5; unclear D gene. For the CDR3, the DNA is TGCAGTGCCCGTACAGAGATCAATCAGCCCCAGCATTTT. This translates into CSARTEINQPQHF.